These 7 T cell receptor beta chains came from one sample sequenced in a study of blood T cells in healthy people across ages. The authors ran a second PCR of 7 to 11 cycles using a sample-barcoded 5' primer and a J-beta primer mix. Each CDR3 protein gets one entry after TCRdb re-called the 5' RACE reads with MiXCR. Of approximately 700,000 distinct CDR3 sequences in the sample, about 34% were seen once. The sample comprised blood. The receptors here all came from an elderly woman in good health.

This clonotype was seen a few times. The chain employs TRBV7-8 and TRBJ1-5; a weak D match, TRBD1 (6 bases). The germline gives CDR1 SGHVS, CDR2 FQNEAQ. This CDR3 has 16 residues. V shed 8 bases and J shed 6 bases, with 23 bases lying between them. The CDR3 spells CASGGGAPGPGQPQHF. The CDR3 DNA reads TGTGCCAGCGGCGGGGGCGCCCCCGGTCCCGGTCAGCCCCAGCATTTT.

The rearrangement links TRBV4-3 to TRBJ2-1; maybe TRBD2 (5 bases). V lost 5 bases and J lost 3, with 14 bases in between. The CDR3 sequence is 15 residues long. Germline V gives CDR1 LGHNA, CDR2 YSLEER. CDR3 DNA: TGCGCCAGCAGCTTGGGAGTAGGGAACTACAATGAGCAGTTCTTC. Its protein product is CASSLGVGNYNEQFF.

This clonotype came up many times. CDR3 region: CASSERTARDNEQFF. CDR3 bases: TGTGCCAGCAGTGAACGGACAGCGAGGGACAATGAGCAGTTCTTC. This rearrangement joins TRBV6-1 to TRBJ2-1, with TRBD1 as a possible D gene (6 bases). Looked up from germline, CDR1 is MNHNS and CDR2 is SASEGT. The CDR3 has 15 residues. Trimming left V 2 bases short and J 5 bases short, with 13 bases between.

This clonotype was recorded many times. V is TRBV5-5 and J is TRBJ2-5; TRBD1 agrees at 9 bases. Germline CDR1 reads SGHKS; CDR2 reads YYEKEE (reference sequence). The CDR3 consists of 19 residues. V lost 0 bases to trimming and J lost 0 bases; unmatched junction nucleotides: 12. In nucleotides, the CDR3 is TGTGCCAGCAGCTTGGCCACGCGGACAGGGGAATCGTACCAAGAGACCCAGTACTTC. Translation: CASSLATRTGESYQETQYF.

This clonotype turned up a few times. The CDR3: CASSIPTGGRGVTGELFF. In nucleotides, the CDR3 is TGTGCCAGCAGCATCCCTACAGGGGGGCGAGGAGTCACCGGGGAGCTGTTTTTT. The gene calls are TRBV7-2 and TRBJ2-2; 8 nucleotides match TRBD1. Trimming removed 5 bases from V and 4 bases from J; junction bases left unmatched: 15. The CDR3 loop spans 18 amino acids. Germline V gene data show CDR1 as SGHTA and CDR2 as FQGNSA.

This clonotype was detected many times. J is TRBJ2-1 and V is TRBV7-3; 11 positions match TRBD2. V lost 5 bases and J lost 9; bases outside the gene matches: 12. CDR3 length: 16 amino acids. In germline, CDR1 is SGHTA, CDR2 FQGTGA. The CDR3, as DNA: TGTGCCAGCAGCCCGCGGGTGCTAGCGGGGGGAAGTGAGCAGTTCTTC. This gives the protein CASSPRVLAGGSEQFF.

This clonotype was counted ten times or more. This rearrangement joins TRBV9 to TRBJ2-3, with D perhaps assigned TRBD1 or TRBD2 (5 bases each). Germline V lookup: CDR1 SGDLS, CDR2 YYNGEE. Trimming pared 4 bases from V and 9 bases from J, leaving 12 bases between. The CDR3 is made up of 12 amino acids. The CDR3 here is CASSPSGTTQYF. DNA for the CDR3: TGTGCCAGCAGCCCATCCGGGACGACGCAGTATTTT.